This entry concerns a single T cell receptor beta chain. Its antigen is unknown. No much larger clone exists at a distance of one base, and base qualities are not known. Each clonotype received, on average, around 10x coverage in deep resolution sequencing performed on a MiSeq, where the target depth lay between 1 in 1 million and 1 in 200,000 T cells. The immunoSEQ hsTCRB Kit was used to generate TCR beta libraries. Per the authors' processing: Data were analyzed with ImmunoSEQ Data Assistant and ImmunoSEQ Analyzer, with V, D and J genes assigned per IMGT definitions. Clonality was computed as one minus normalized Shannon entropy of productive rearrangement frequencies, ranging from 0 to 1. Only overrepresented clonotypes making up at least 0.05% of each patient's repertoire were included in the public clonotype analysis. Roughly 13 age-matched healthy donor repertoires from immuneACCESS were used as controls for clonality. TCRdb took over this immuneACCESS table, retaining in-frame rearrangements with V and J assigned. Such tables are incomplete; in checked studies, under half of the missing clones stem from an unresolved V gene, and the remainder is unexplained. V, J and clone size were drawn from that table, and D and trimming were deduced from the DNA. Present in this sample are about 200,000 clones, 70% to 75% of which were seen just once. The top ten clones comprise 5.5% to 6% of the sample.

The sample comes from a study of cytotoxic CD8 clonotypes in ibrutinib-treated CLL (dated by TCRdb to the early 2020s). As for the study more broadly: The cohort included around 16 treatment-naive and about a dozen relapsed/refractory patients; 17 were IGHV unmutated. Responses were partial in some 24 patients and complete in 2; after median about 68 months follow-up, roughly 15 stayed in remission and around 12 progressed. Response samples were taken after a median of approximately 13 months on treatment, ranging from roughly 6 to 36 months. On average, each sample yielded roughly 250,000 productive templates and around 100,000 productive rearrangements. Longitudinal samples were obtainable from about 30% of the roughly 86 participants in the trial. Cryopreserved peripheral blood mononuclear cells were obtained prior to treatment, at the time of response, and at either disease progression or sustained remission. Every sample from remission and from progressive disease was obtained while the patients were still on ibrutinib.

Study-wide findings and limitations: Sustained-remission and progressing patients did not have matched sampling times, and lymph node repertoires were not examined. Public clonotypes were rare and either contracted or stayed stable during treatment, and the rise in clonality at ibrutinib response reflected the expansion of private clonotypes. Baseline clonality was found to be higher than that of age-matched healthy donors and was strongly correlated with circulating CD8+ T-cell counts. An increase in clonality was observed at ibrutinib response, with clonality remaining stable during sustained remission and falling back toward baseline at progression.

Reading the label with the study, this specimen's time point is: 12 months on ibrutinib. For TCR beta library preparation, about 2.2 micrograms of genomic DNA was extracted from cryopreserved PBMCs. Longitudinal blood samples from CLL patients receiving ibrutinib monotherapy were subjected to high-throughput TCR beta sequencing. The patients took part in an open-label, single-center phase 2 trial of ibrutinib monotherapy. V lost 8 bases and J lost 3 bases, and the count of bases not matched to a germline gene is 10. Its CDR3 holds 14 amino acids, cysteine through phenylalanine. Here the CDR3 DNA is all that survives: 42 bases in frame from base 1. As encoded in the germline V gene, CDR1 is SNHLY while CDR2 is FYNNEI.

The origin of this receptor is a human donor with chronic lymphocytic leukemia. Sequenced material: PBMCs, taken after 12 months of ibrutinib treatment. The V and J genes are TRBV2 and TRBJ2-7, and TRBD2 aligns with 7 junction nucleotides. CDR3 region: CASSGGGMFYEQYF. In nucleotides, the sequence is TGTGCCAGCTCGGGCGGGGGAATGTTCTACGAGCAGTACTTC. With the portions outside the CDR3 filled from the reference TRBV2 and TRBJ2-7 genes, the complete variable region becomes EPEVTQTPSHQVTQMGQEVILRCVPISNHLYFYWYRQILGQKVEFLVSFYNNEISEKSEIFDDQFSVERPDGSNFTLKIRSTKLEDSAMYFCASSGGGMFYEQYFGPGTRLTVT.